This TCR beta chain was identified during a study of cytomegalovirus exposure and HLA in healthy donors. Study overall: The 120 validation repertoires used the same platform as the approximately 620 first-cohort repertoires (as reported by a later analysis). Study-wide results and limits: Most sequenced TCRs were rare (though some public TCRs occurred in many donors). 150 or so TCR beta chains were listed as cytomegalovirus-associated.

The method was immunoSEQ multiplex PCR; TCRdb's version includes in-frame clones alone and lacks a portion of them. The table lists 250,000 to 350,000 clones, about 90% of them singletons. This clone was detected once. The antigen is undetermined. After removal of 5 bases from V and 0 bases from J, the junction contained 4 bases not matched to a gene. The CDR3 runs to 14 residues. Germline V gives CDR1 SGHTA, CDR2 FQGTGA. The donors belonged to the roughly 130-subject validation cohort, separate from the 666-subject first cohort. The sequence derives from a woman aged 25 to 45 in good health and CMV-seropositive. The sample was PBMCs. The chain couples TRBV7-3 to TRBJ2-7, with 7 bases that match TRBD1. The CDR3 region has the DNA TGTGCCAGCAGCCCCGGACAGGCCTCCTACGAGCAGTACTTC. As protein: CASSPGQASYEQYF.